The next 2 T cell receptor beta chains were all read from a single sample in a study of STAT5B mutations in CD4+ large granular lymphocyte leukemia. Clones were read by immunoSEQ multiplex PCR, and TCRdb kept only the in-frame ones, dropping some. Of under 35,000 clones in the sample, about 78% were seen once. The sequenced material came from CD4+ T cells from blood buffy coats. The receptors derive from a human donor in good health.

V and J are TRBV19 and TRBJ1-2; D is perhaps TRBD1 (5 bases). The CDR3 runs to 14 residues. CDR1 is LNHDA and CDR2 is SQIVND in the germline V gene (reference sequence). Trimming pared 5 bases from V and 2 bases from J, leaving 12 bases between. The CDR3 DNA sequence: TGTGCCAGTAGTGGGGACGGGCGAAACTATGGCTACACCTTC. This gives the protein CASSGDGRNYGYTF. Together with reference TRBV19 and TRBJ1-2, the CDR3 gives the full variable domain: DGGITQSPKYLFRKEGQNVTLSCEQNLNHDAMYWYRQDPGQGLRLIYYSQIVNDFQKGDIAEGYSVSREKKESFPLTVTSAQKNPTAFYLCASSGDGRNYGYTFGSGTRLTVV.

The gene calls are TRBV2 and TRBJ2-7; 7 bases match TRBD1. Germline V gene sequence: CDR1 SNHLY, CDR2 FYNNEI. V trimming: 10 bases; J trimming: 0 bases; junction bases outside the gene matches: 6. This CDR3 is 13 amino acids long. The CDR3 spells CANDRVSSYEQYF. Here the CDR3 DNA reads TGTGCCAACGACAGGGTAAGCTCCTACGAGCAGTACTTC.